This T cell receptor (beta chain) comes out of a study of low-dose radiotherapy and immunotherapy resistance in tumors. Study overall: Intravenous ipilimumab 1 mg/kg every six weeks was given with nivolumab 240 mg every two weeks.

Noted time point: before trial treatment. As their treatment, donors received nivolumab, ipilimumab, aspirin, low-dose cyclophosphamide and low-dose radiotherapy. Advanced solid tumors without tumor-infiltrating lymphocytes were required for inclusion. There are many counts of this clonotype. With TRAV- and TRBV-specific primers, first-strand cDNA was made, covering the alpha and beta chains. TCRs were amplified for approximately 21 PCR cycles with a constant-region primer and V-primer adapter. TCRdb re-called the reads through MiXCR, storing one row per CDR3 protein. This sample has around 79,000 distinct CDR3 sequences, with about 20% found just once. The CDR3 spans 15 residues. Germline-derived CDR1 and CDR2 are SGHVS and FNYEAQ. V was clipped by 5 bases and J by 0 bases, with 10 bases between them.

The sequence came from a male donor with prostate cancer. This chain uses TRBV7-6 with TRBJ2-2; tentative D call: TRBD1 (5 bases). The sequenced sample was PBMCs, obtained before treatment. The CDR3 region has the DNA TGTGCCAGCAGCACCCGGACAACGAACACCGGGGAGCTGTTTTTT. Protein: CASSTRTTNTGELFF.